A single T cell receptor beta chain is shown here with its context. Some clones are missing from TCRdb's copy, which holds only in-frame ones; the method was immunoSEQ multiplex PCR. The sample yields over a million clones, about 75% seen once. These data come from a study of shared clonotypes between healthy human individuals. The germline V gene encodes CDR1 SGDLS and CDR2 YYNGEE. CDR3 length: 16 amino acids. V lost 4 bases, J lost 2 bases, and 11 bases stayed unmatched. This clonotype was obtained from a man aged 18 to 30 in good health. The V gene is TRBV9, the J gene TRBJ2-7; 8 nucleotides line up with TRBD2. Sequenced material: memory CD4+ T cells sorted from blood. Subset denoted: CD45RA-negative fraction. The CDR3 loop reads CASSPRPGLGAYEQYF. The CDR3 DNA reads TGTGCCAGCAGCCCCCGTCCGGGACTAGGAGCCTACGAGCAGTACTTC.